A selection of T cell receptor beta chains follows, all from one sample in a study of shared clonotypes between healthy human individuals. TCRdb keeps only in-frame clones here, not all; method: immunoSEQ multiplex PCR. This table holds around 2.5 million clones, under 95% found once. The sample taken for sequencing was naive CD4+ T cells from PBMCs. The receptors were sampled from a man between 18 and 35 years old in good health. Some clones in this sample may be carry-over from other donors' samples. Each CDR3 is given with its conserved first and last residue. D genes are given only for firm matches. Expanded clones get a size class; other rows say once, few or many, or leave the size out.

v_call: TRBV7-2
clone_size: -
j_call: TRBJ1-3
d_call: -
cdr3_nt: TGTGCCAGCAGCGCCGGGCAGGGGTTTGGAAACACCATATATTTT
cdr3_aa: CASSAGQGFGNTIYF

v_call: TRBV7-2
clone_size: -
j_call: TRBJ2-5
d_call: TRBD2
cdr3_nt: TGTGCCAGCAGCTCGGGGACTAGCGGGACATGGTACTTC
cdr3_aa: CASSSGTSGTWYF

v_call: TRBV28
clone_size: -
j_call: TRBJ2-7
d_call: TRBD1
cdr3_nt: TGTGCCAGCAGTCCACCGGACAGGGAGGTGCGGGAGCAGTACTTC
cdr3_aa: CASSPPDREVREQYF

v_call: TRBV4-1
clone_size: -
j_call: TRBJ2-7
d_call: -
cdr3_nt: TGCGCCAGCAGCCAAGTCGGCAGGGACTACGAGCAGTACTTC
cdr3_aa: CASSQVGRDYEQYF

v_call: TRBV29-1
clone_size: few
j_call: TRBJ1-1
d_call: -
cdr3_nt: TGCAGCGTTGCGAGACAGGAGAACACTGAAGCTTTCTTT
cdr3_aa: CSVARQENTEAFF

v_call: TRBV7-3
clone_size: -
j_call: TRBJ2-3
d_call: -
cdr3_nt: TGTGCCAGCAGCTTAGAGCGGTACACAGATACGCAGTATTTT
cdr3_aa: CASSLERYTDTQYF

v_call: TRBV7-9
clone_size: -
j_call: TRBJ2-1
d_call: -
cdr3_nt: TGTGCCAGCAGCTCCAGGGTAGGAAGCTCCTACAATGAGCAGTTCTTC
cdr3_aa: CASSSRVGSSYNEQFF

v_call: TRBV10-3
clone_size: once
j_call: TRBJ1-1
d_call: TRBD1
cdr3_nt: TGTGCCATCAGTGAAAAGGGGGCCGACACTGAAGCTTTCTTT
cdr3_aa: CAISEKGADTEAFF

v_call: TRBV19
clone_size: -
j_call: TRBJ1-5
d_call: -
cdr3_nt: TGTGCCAGTAGTGCCCCGGGAGGGGTCGGCAATCAGCCCCAGCATTTT
cdr3_aa: CASSAPGGVGNQPQHF

v_call: TRBV29-1
clone_size: -
j_call: TRBJ1-3
d_call: -
cdr3_nt: TGCAGCGTTGAAACAGGGTTCCCTGGAAACACCATATATTTT
cdr3_aa: CSVETGFPGNTIYF

v_call: TRBV7-3
clone_size: once
j_call: TRBJ1-1
d_call: -
cdr3_nt: TGTGCCAGCAGTCTCGGGGCGGATTACACTGAAGCTTTCTTT
cdr3_aa: CASSLGADYTEAFF

v_call: TRBV29-1
clone_size: -
j_call: TRBJ2-3
d_call: TRBD1
cdr3_nt: TGCAGCGCCCAGGGGGACAGGGGAGGGTATACGCAGTATTTT
cdr3_aa: CSAQGDRGGYTQYF

v_call: TRBV28
clone_size: -
j_call: TRBJ2-1
d_call: -
cdr3_nt: TGTGCCAGCAGATCCTCGGCAGGCGTGTCCTACAATGAGCAGTTCTTC
cdr3_aa: CASRSSAGVSYNEQFF

v_call: TRBV11-1
clone_size: -
j_call: TRBJ2-1
d_call: TRBD1
cdr3_nt: TGTGCCAGCAGCTCCCGGGACAGGGTTGTGAATGAGCAGTTCTTC
cdr3_aa: CASSSRDRVVNEQFF

v_call: TRBV27
clone_size: -
j_call: TRBJ2-1
d_call: -
cdr3_nt: TGTGCCAGCCGATGGGGACGCTACAATGAGCAGTTCTTC
cdr3_aa: CASRWGRYNEQFF

v_call: TRBV25-1
clone_size: -
j_call: TRBJ1-2
d_call: -
cdr3_nt: TGTGCCAGCAGGGAGGACGGAAACTATGGCTACACCTTC
cdr3_aa: CASREDGNYGYTF

v_call: TRBV25-1
clone_size: -
j_call: TRBJ2-3
d_call: TRBD2
cdr3_nt: TGTGCCAGCAGTCCCCCGGGACTAGCGGGAGGGTTGGATACGCAGTATTTT
cdr3_aa: CASSPPGLAGGLDTQYF

v_call: TRBV5-1
clone_size: -
j_call: TRBJ1-1
d_call: -
cdr3_nt: TGCGCCAGCAGCTTGGCCGGGGCGGGCGAGGGTGAAGAAGCTTTCTTT
cdr3_aa: CASSLAGAGEGEEAFF

v_call: TRBV5-4
clone_size: -
j_call: TRBJ2-7
d_call: -
cdr3_nt: TGTGCCAGCAGCTCCTCCCGTCGCGCGCCCGCCTACGAGCAGTACTTC
cdr3_aa: CASSSSRRAPAYEQYF

v_call: TRBV7-2
clone_size: -
j_call: TRBJ1-5
d_call: -
cdr3_nt: TGTGCCAGCAGCCGTCGAGGGGACGGTTTTCAGCCCCAGCATTTT
cdr3_aa: CASSRRGDGFQPQHF

v_call: TRBV29-1
clone_size: -
j_call: TRBJ2-2
d_call: -
cdr3_nt: TGCAGCGTGGAGGGGTCCGGGGAGCTGTTTTTT
cdr3_aa: CSVEGSGELFF

v_call: TRBV7-3
clone_size: -
j_call: TRBJ2-5
d_call: -
cdr3_nt: TGTGCCAGCAGCTCTACAGGGACCCGGGAGACCCAGTACTTC
cdr3_aa: CASSSTGTRETQYF

v_call: TRBV5-4
clone_size: few
j_call: TRBJ1-1
d_call: TRBD1
cdr3_nt: TGTGCCAGCAGACTGACAGGGATTTATGACACTGAAGCTTTCTTT
cdr3_aa: CASRLTGIYDTEAFF

v_call: TRBV6-1
clone_size: once
j_call: TRBJ2-2
d_call: TRBD2
cdr3_nt: TGTGCCAGCAGTGGAACTAGCGGGAGGGCGAGGTCCGGGGAGCTGTTTTTT
cdr3_aa: CASSGTSGRARSGELFF

v_call: TRBV13
clone_size: -
j_call: TRBJ2-5
d_call: -
cdr3_nt: TGTGCCAGCAGCTTAGGCAGGGGGGGAGAGACCCAGTACTTC
cdr3_aa: CASSLGRGGETQYF

v_call: TRBV11-3
clone_size: -
j_call: TRBJ2-3
d_call: -
cdr3_nt: TGTGCCAGCAGCCCCGGTGTGGCAGATACGCAGTATTTT
cdr3_aa: CASSPGVADTQYF

v_call: TRBV9
clone_size: -
j_call: TRBJ1-2
d_call: -
cdr3_nt: TGTGCCAGCAGCGTAGGGAGACCTCCTAACTATGGCTACACCTTC
cdr3_aa: CASSVGRPPNYGYTF

v_call: TRBV6-1
clone_size: -
j_call: TRBJ2-2
d_call: -
cdr3_nt: TGTGCCGCCCAACAGACAGGAAACACCGGGGAGCTGTTTTTT
cdr3_aa: CAAQQTGNTGELFF

v_call: TRBV7-3
clone_size: -
j_call: TRBJ2-2
d_call: -
cdr3_nt: TGTGCCAGCAGCCTGGCGTCGGGCACCGGGGAGCTGTTTTTT
cdr3_aa: CASSLASGTGELFF

v_call: TRBV4-3
clone_size: -
j_call: TRBJ2-3
d_call: TRBD2
cdr3_nt: TGCGCCAGCAGCCCCAACGTTGTCGCGGGAGTTAAACAGTATTTT
cdr3_aa: CASSPNVVAGVKQYF

v_call: TRBV9
clone_size: -
j_call: TRBJ2-1
d_call: TRBD2
cdr3_nt: TGTGCCAGCAGCGTGGGAGGGCTCTACAATGAGCAGTTCTTC
cdr3_aa: CASSVGGLYNEQFF

v_call: TRBV7-9
clone_size: -
j_call: TRBJ1-1
d_call: -
cdr3_nt: TGTGCCAGCAGCGATAGATGGGGACCTCTCCCCACTGAAGCTTTCTTT
cdr3_aa: CASSDRWGPLPTEAFF

v_call: TRBV15
clone_size: -
j_call: TRBJ2-7
d_call: -
cdr3_nt: TGTGCCACCAGCAGAACGACGGGAAATCTCCCCCACGAGCAGTACTTC
cdr3_aa: CATSRTTGNLPHEQYF

v_call: TRBV27
clone_size: -
j_call: TRBJ2-3
d_call: -
cdr3_nt: TGTGCCAGCCCCTTTACCGGGAGTCCTACAGATACGCAGTATTTT
cdr3_aa: CASPFTGSPTDTQYF

v_call: TRBV5-8
clone_size: -
j_call: TRBJ2-4
d_call: TRBD2
cdr3_nt: TGTGCCAGCAGCCGACTGAGCGGGAGGGCAAACATTCAGTACTTC
cdr3_aa: CASSRLSGRANIQYF

v_call: TRBV28
clone_size: -
j_call: TRBJ2-1
d_call: TRBD1
cdr3_nt: TGTGCCAGCAGCCATGCGGGACAGGGGGTCAATGAGCAGTTCTTC
cdr3_aa: CASSHAGQGVNEQFF

v_call: TRBV25-1
clone_size: -
j_call: TRBJ2-3
d_call: TRBD1
cdr3_nt: TGTGCCAGCAGTGACCCAGGACAGGGCAGAGGCACAGATACGCAGTATTTT
cdr3_aa: CASSDPGQGRGTDTQYF

v_call: TRBV6-1
clone_size: -
j_call: TRBJ2-6
d_call: -
cdr3_nt: TGTGCCAGCAGTGAAGCGGGGACCGGGGCCAACGTCCTGACTTTC
cdr3_aa: CASSEAGTGANVLTF

v_call: TRBV6-1
clone_size: once
j_call: TRBJ2-1
d_call: TRBD2
cdr3_nt: TGTGCCAGCAGTGTAGCGGGGGCCCCCTACAATGAGCAGTTCTTC
cdr3_aa: CASSVAGAPYNEQFF

v_call: TRBV29-1
clone_size: -
j_call: TRBJ2-5
d_call: -
cdr3_nt: TGCAGCGTTGAAGATTCGGGAGAGACCCAGTACTTC
cdr3_aa: CSVEDSGETQYF

v_call: TRBV6-1
clone_size: -
j_call: TRBJ2-7
d_call: -
cdr3_nt: TGTGCCAGCAGGCCAGAGGGGAGCCACGAGCAGTACTTC
cdr3_aa: CASRPEGSHEQYF

v_call: TRBV14
clone_size: -
j_call: TRBJ1-4
d_call: TRBD1
cdr3_nt: TGTGCCAGCAGCCAACTCTCAGGGGGCGAAAAACTGTTTTTT
cdr3_aa: CASSQLSGGEKLFF

v_call: TRBV25-1
clone_size: once
j_call: TRBJ1-3
d_call: TRBD1
cdr3_nt: TGTGCCAGCAGTGAATTAAAGGGCAGGGGGGGTGACACCATATATTTT
cdr3_aa: CASSELKGRGGDTIYF

v_call: TRBV6-6
clone_size: -
j_call: TRBJ2-7
d_call: -
cdr3_nt: TGTGCCAGCAGTTCACCGACGGGGAGGGAGCAGTACTTC
cdr3_aa: CASSSPTGREQYF

v_call: TRBV7-8
clone_size: -
j_call: TRBJ2-7
d_call: TRBD2
cdr3_nt: TGTGCCAGCAGCCCTAGCGGTCGCTCCTACGAGCAGTACTTC
cdr3_aa: CASSPSGRSYEQYF

v_call: TRBV4-1
clone_size: -
j_call: TRBJ1-2
d_call: -
cdr3_nt: TGCGCCAGCAGCCAAGCCGGTTTTACGCGCGGCTACACCTTC
cdr3_aa: CASSQAGFTRGYTF

v_call: TRBV18
clone_size: -
j_call: TRBJ2-7
d_call: TRBD1
cdr3_nt: TGTGCCAGCTCACCGGCCAGGACAGGGAAGGACGAGCAGTACTTC
cdr3_aa: CASSPARTGKDEQYF

v_call: TRBV19
clone_size: -
j_call: TRBJ1-1
d_call: -
cdr3_nt: TGTGCCAGTAGTTCCGGCCTGGCGGGGAACACTGAAGCTTTCTTT
cdr3_aa: CASSSGLAGNTEAFF

v_call: TRBV10-3
clone_size: -
j_call: TRBJ2-2
d_call: TRBD2
cdr3_nt: TGTGCCATCAGTGAGTCGACTAGCGGGAGGGCCGGCGGGGAGCTGTTTTTT
cdr3_aa: CAISESTSGRAGGELFF

v_call: TRBV6-6
clone_size: -
j_call: TRBJ1-6
d_call: TRBD1
cdr3_nt: TGTGCCAGTCTAGGGACAGGGGGAAATTCACCCCTCCACTTT
cdr3_aa: CASLGTGGNSPLHF